The entry that follows covers one TCR beta chain sequence. This record comes from a study of CD8 T cells in Susac syndrome. Random hexamers were used to reverse transcribe about 0.5 to 1 ug of RNA. Amplification of TCR beta CDR3 used immunoSEQ multiplex PCR across 54 Vbeta and 13 Jbeta. From the immunoSEQ multiplex PCR reads, TCRdb called clonotypes with MiXCR, one entry per CDR3 protein. The sample has 80,000 or so distinct CDR3 sequences; about 92% are singletons. Each Susac syndrome patient had definite or probable disease by recently defined criteria. Germline V gives CDR1 LNHNV, CDR2 YYDKDF (reference sequence). This CDR3 comprises 13 residues. Between the trimmed V and J ends, which lost 0 bases and 5 bases, there was a span of 7 bases.

This TCR was recovered from a human donor with Susac syndrome. Sequencing was carried out using CD4+ T cells from PBMCs. The gene calls are TRBV15 and TRBJ2-5, with D maybe TRBD1 (5 bases). The DNA of the CDR3 is TGTGCCACCAGCAGAGACAGGGCGGAGACCCAGTACTTC. Translating it yields CATSRDRAETQYF.